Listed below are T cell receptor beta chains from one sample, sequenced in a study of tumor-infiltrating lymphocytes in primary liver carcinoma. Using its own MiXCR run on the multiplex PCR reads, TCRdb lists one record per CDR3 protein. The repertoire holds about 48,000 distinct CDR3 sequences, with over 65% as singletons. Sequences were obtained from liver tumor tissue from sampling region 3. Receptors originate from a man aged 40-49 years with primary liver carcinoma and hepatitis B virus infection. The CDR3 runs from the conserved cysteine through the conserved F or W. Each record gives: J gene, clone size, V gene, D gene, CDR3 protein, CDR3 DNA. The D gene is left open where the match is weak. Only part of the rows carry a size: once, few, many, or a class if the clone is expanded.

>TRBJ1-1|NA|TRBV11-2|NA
CASRQNTEAFF
TGTGCCAGCAGACAGAACACTGAAGCTTTCTTT
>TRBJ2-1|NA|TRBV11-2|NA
CASSFYPRRTGSYNGEFF
TGTGCCAGCAGCTTTTACCCTAGGAGGACCGGGAGTTACAATGGGGAGTTCTTC
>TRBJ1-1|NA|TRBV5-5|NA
CASSRGVGRGAEASF
NA
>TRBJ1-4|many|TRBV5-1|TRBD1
CASSSTGGTNEKLFF
TGCGCCAGCAGCTCAACAGGGGGGACTAATGAAAAACTGTTTTTT
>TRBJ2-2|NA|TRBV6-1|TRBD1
CASKTGSDTGKLFF
TGCGCCAGCAAGACAGGGAGCGACACCGGGAAGCTGTTTTTT
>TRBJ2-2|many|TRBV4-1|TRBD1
CASSLLTGSAGELFF
TGCGCCAGCAGCCTTCTGACAGGGTCGGCCGGGGAGCTGTTTTTT
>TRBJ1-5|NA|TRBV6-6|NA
CANCYPVEYSNQPQHF
TGTGCCAACTGTTACCCAGTAGAGTATAGCAATCAGCCCCAGCATTTT
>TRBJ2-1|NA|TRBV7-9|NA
CASRDQYNKQSF
TGTGCCAGCCGGGACCAGTACAATAAGCAGTCCTTC
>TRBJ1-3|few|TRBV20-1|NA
CSAFSSGNTIHF
TGCAGTGCTTTTTCCTCTGGAAACACCATACATTTT
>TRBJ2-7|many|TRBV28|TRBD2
CASSLSGGAYEQYF
TGTGCCAGCAGTTTATCGGGAGGGGCCTACGAGCAGTACTTC
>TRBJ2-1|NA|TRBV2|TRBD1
CASNSVLQGAFRREQFF
TGTGCCAGCAATTCGGTGCTACAGGGGGCCTTTCGGCGTGAGCAGTTCTTC
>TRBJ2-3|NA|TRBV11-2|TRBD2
CASSLKGLDSLSTDTQYF
TGTGCCAGTAGCTTGAAGGGACTAGACTCCCTTAGCACAGACACGCAGTATTTT
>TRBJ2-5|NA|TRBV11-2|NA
CASRSRDLAHQENQCF
TGTGCCAGCAGATCCCGGGACTTGGCCCACCAAGAGAACCAGTGCTTC
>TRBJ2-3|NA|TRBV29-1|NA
CSVMAGAGLDTRYF
TGCAGCGTTATGGCCGGGGCAGGGCTAGATACGCGGTATTTT
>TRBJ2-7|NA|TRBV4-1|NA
CASNPKALCARSYEQYF
TGCGCCAGCAACCCGAAGGCCCTCTGCGCGCGCTCCTACGAGCAGTACTTC
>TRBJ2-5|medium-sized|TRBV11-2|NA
CASSFSVGETQYF
TGTGCCAGCAGCTTTAGCGTCGGAGAGACCCAGTACTTC
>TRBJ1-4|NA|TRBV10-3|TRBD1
CVITPGTGDNEKLFF
TGTGTCATCACTCCCGGGACAGGGGATAATGAAAAACTGTTTTTT
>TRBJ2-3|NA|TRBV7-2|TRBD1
CASSLAGTADTQYF
TGTGCCAGCAGCTTAGCCGGGACAGCAGATACGCAGTATTTT
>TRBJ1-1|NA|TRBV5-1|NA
CASTLGRSSTEAFF
TGCGCCAGTACCTTGGGGAGAAGCTCGACTGAAGCTTTCTTT
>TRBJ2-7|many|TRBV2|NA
CASEETNAYEQYF
TGTGCCAGCGAGGAGACAAATGCCTACGAGCAGTACTTC
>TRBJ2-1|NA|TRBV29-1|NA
CGVASGYNEQFF
TGCGGCGTTGCTAGTGGCTACAATGAGCAGTTCTTC
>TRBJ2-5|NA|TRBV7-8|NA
CASSLGIQVSQYF
TGTGCCAGCAGCCTAGGGATACAAGTGTCCCAGTACTTC
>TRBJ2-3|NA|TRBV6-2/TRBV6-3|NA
CASGETASIDTQYF
TGTGCCAGTGGTGAGACAGCCTCCATAGATACGCAGTATTTT
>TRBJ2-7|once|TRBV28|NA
CASGDFNYEQYF
TGTGCTAGCGGTGACTTTAACTATGAGCAGTACTTC
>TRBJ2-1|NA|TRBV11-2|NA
CASSIEGYNERSF
TGTGCCAGCAGCATTGAGGGCTACAATGAGCGGTCCTTC
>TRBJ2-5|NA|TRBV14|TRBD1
CASSQGTELRAQYF
TGTGCCAGCAGCCAGGGGACAGAGCTGAGGGCCCAGTACTTC
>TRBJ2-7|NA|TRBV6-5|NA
CTSSQKNGYYEQYF
TGTACCAGCAGTCAGAAAAACGGGTATTACGAGCAGTACTTC
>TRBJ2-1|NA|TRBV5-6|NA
CASSSEGGSTYNEQFF
TGTGCCAGCAGCTCGGAGGGCGGAAGCACCTACAATGAGCAGTTCTTC
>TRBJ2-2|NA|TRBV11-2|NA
CANSYTNTGKLFF
TGTGCTAACAGCTACACGAACACCGGGAAGCTGTTTTTT
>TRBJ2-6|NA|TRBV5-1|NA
CTSSRGSSSGANVLTF
TGCACCAGCAGCAGGGGATCGAGCTCTGGGGCCAACGTCCTGACTTTC